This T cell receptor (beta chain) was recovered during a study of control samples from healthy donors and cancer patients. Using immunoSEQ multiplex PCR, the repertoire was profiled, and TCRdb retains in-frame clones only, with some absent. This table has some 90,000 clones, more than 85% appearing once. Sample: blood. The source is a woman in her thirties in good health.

For the CDR3, the DNA is TGTGCCAGCAGCTTCGGAACGAATAATGAAAAACTGTTTTTT. It translates to CASSFGTNNEKLFF. This sequence joins TRBV11-2 and TRBJ1-4; D call uncertain. Trimming took off 3 bases at V and 4 bases at J, with 9 bases between the two ends. From germline, CDR1 is SGHAT and CDR2 FQNNGV. CDR3 length: 14 residues.